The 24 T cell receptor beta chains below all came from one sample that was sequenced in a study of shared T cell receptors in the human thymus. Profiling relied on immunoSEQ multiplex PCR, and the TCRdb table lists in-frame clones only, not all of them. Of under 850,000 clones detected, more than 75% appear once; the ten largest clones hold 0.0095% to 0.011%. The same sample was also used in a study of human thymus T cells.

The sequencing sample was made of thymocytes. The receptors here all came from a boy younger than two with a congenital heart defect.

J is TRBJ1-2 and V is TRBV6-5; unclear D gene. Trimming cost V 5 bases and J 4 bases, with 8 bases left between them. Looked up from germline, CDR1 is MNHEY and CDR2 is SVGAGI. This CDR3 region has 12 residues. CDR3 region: CASSPTFYGYTF. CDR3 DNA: TGTGCCAGCAGTCCAACTTTCTATGGCTACACCTTC.

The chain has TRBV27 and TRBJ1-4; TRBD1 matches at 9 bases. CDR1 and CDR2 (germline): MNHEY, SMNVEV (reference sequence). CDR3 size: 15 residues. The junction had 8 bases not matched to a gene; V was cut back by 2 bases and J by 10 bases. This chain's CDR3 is CASSLRGQGWAKLFF. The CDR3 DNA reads TGTGCCAGCAGTTTAAGGGGACAGGGCTGGGCAAAACTGTTTTTT.

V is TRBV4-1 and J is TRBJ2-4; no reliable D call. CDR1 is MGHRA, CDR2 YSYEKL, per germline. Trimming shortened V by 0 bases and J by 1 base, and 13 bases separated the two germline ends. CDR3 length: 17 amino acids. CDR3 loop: CASSQDSARWAKNIQYF. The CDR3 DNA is TGCGCCAGCAGCCAAGATAGTGCGCGGTGGGCCAAAAACATTCAGTACTTC.

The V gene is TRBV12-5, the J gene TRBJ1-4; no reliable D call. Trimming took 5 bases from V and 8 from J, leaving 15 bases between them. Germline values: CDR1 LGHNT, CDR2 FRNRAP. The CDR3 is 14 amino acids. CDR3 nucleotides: TGTGCTAGTGGTAACAGCCTGAAACGAGAAAAACTGTTTTTT. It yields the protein CASGNSLKREKLFF.

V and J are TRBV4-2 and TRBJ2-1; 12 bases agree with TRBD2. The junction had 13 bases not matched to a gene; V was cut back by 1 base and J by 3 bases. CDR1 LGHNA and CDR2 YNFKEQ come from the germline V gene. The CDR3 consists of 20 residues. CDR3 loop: CASSQARPSGLAGHYNEQFF. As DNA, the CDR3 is TGTGCCAGCAGCCAAGCTAGACCCTCGGGACTAGCGGGCCACTACAATGAGCAGTTCTTC.

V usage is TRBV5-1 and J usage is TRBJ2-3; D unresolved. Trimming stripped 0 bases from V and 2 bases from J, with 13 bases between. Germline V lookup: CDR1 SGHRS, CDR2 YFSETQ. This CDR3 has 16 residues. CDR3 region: CASSLGLPTPTDTQYF. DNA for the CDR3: TGCGCCAGCAGCTTGGGGCTACCGACTCCCACAGATACGCAGTATTTT.

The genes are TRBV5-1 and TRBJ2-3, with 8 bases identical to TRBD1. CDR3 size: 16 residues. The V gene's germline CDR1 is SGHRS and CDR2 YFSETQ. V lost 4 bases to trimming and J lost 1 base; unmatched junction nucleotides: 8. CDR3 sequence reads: CASSGETGGGTDTQYF. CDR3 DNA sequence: TGCGCCAGCAGCGGGGAAACAGGGGGAGGCACAGATACGCAGTATTTT.

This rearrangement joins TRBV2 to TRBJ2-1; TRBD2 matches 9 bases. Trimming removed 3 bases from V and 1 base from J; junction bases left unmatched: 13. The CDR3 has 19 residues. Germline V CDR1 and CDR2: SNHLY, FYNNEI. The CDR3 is CASSDGLRSGRRSYNEQFF. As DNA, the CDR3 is TGTGCCAGCAGTGACGGGTTGCGGAGCGGGAGGAGGTCCTACAATGAGCAGTTCTTC.

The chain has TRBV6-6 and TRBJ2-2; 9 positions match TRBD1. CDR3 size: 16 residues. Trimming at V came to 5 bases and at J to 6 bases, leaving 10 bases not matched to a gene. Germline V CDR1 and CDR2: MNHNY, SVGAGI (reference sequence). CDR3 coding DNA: TGTGCCAGCAGTCCCGGGACAGGGAGAGGCCCCGGGGAGCTGTTTTTT. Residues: CASSPGTGRGPGELFF.

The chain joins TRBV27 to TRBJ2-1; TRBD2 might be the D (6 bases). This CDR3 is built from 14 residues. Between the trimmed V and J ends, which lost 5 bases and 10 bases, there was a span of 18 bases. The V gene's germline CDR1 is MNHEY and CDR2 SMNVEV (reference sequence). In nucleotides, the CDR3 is TGTGCCAGCAGTGTAGACGAGTCAGGGAGGGAGCAGTTCTTC. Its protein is CASSVDESGREQFF.

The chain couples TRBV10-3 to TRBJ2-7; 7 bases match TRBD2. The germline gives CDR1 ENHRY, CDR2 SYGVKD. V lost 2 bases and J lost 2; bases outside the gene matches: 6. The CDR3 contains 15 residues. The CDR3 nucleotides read TGTGCCATCAGTGAGATAAGCGGGACCCCCTACGAGCAGTACTTC. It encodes CAISEISGTPYEQYF.

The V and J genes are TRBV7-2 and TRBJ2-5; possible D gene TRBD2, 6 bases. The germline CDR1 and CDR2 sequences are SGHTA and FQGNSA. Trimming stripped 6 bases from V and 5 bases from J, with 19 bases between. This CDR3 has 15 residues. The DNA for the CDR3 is TGTGCCAGCAGACCGGTCCCGGGAGCAACGGAGACCCAGTACTTC. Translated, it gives CASRPVPGATETQYF.

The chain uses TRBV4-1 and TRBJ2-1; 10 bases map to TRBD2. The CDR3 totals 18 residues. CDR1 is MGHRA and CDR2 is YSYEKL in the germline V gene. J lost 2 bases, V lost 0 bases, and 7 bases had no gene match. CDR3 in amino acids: CASSQEFRSGRAYNEQFF. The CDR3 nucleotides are TGCGCCAGCAGCCAAGAGTTCAGAAGCGGGAGGGCCTACAATGAGCAGTTCTTC.

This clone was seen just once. Here the CDR3 reads CASRRTSDGETQYF. Written as DNA, the CDR3 is TGTGCCAGCAGGCGGACTAGCGATGGGGAGACCCAGTACTTC. The chain employs TRBV27 and TRBJ2-5, with 9 nucleotides matching TRBD2. Germline values: CDR1 MNHEY, CDR2 SMNVEV (reference sequence). This CDR3 comprises 14 residues. Trimming removed 6 bases from V and 5 bases from J; junction bases left unmatched: 7.

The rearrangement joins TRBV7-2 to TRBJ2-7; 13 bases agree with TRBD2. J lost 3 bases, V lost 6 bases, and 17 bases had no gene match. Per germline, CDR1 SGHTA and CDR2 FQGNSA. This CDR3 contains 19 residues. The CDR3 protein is CASRWGTSGDPRRNYEQYF. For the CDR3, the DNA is TGTGCCAGCAGGTGGGGGACTAGCGGGGACCCCAGGAGAAACTACGAGCAGTACTTC.

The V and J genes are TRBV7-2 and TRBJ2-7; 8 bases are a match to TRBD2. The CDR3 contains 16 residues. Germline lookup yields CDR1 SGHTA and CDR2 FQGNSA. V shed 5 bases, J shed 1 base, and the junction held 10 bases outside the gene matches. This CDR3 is CASSLLRGGDSYEQYF. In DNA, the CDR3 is TGTGCCAGCAGCCTGTTACGGGGGGGAGATTCCTACGAGCAGTACTTC.

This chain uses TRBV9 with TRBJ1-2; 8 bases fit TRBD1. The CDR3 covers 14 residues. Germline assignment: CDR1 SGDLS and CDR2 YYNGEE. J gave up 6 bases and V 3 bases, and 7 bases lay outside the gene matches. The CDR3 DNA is TGTGCCAGCAGCGGTCAGACAGGGGCAAATGGCTACACCTTC. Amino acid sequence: CASSGQTGANGYTF.

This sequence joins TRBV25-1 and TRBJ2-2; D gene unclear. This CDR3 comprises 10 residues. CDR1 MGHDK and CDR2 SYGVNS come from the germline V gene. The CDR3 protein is CTNGTGELFF. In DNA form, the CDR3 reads TGTACTAACGGAACCGGGGAGCTGTTTTTT.

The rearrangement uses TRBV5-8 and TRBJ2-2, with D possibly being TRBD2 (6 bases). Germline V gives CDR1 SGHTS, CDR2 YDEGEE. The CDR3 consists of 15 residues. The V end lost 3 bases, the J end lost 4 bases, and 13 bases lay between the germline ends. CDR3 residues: CASSSSGTLTGELFF. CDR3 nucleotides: TGTGCCAGCAGCTCCTCCGGGACTCTCACCGGGGAGCTGTTTTTT.

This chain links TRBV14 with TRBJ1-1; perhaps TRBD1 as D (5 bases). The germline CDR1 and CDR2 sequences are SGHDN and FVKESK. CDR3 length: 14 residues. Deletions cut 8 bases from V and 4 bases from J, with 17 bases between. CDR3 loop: CASRHESGGTEAFF. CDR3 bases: TGTGCCAGCCGACACGAAAGCGGGGGCACTGAAGCTTTCTTT. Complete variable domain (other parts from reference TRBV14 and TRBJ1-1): EAGVTQFPSHSVIEKGQTVTLRCDPISGHDNLYWYRRVMGKEIKFLLHFVKESKQDESGMPNNRFLAERTGGTYSTLKVQPAELEDSGVYFCASRHESGGTEAFFGQGTRLTVV.

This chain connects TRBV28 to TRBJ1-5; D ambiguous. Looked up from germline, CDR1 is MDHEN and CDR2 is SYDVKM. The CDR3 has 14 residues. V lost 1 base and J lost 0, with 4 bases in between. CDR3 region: CASSLYSSNQPQHF. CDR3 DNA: TGTGCCAGCAGTTTATACAGTAGCAATCAGCCCCAGCATTTT.

The chain's CDR3 is CSAGLAGGTGYEQYF. CDR3 DNA: TGCAGCGCCGGACTAGCGGGAGGGACGGGCTACGAGCAGTACTTC. The chain combines TRBV29-1 with TRBJ2-7, with 15 bases lining up with TRBD2. Unmatched junction bases numbered 7, after V lost 7 bases and J lost 3 bases. Germline assignment: CDR1 SQVTM and CDR2 ANQGSEA. The CDR3 sequence is 15 residues long.

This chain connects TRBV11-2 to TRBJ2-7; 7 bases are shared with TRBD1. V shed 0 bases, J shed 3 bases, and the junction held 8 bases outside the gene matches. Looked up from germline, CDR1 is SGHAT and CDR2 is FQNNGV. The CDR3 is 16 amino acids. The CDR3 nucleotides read TGTGCCAGCAGCTTAGAGGCCGACAGGGCGGGCTACGAGCAGTACTTC. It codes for CASSLEADRAGYEQYF.

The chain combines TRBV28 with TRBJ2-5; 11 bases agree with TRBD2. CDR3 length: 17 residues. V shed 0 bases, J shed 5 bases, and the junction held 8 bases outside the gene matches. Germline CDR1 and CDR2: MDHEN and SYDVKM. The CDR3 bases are TGTGCCAGCAGTTTATGCAGGGTAGCGGGAGGGGAGGAGACCCAGTACTTC. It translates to CASSLCRVAGGEETQYF.